This T cell receptor beta chain was documented in a study of T-cell reconstitution after alpha-beta-depleted transplantation in children. Study outcomes and limitations: It was newly produced T cells that mostly accounted for T-cell counts and diversity one year after transplant. The study reportedly traced alpha-beta T cells about two months after transplant to several hundred expanded graft clones. Diversity of TCRbeta at day 60 was high in some patients, arising from surviving recipient T cells and thymic progenitors.

The sample holds many counts of this clonotype. Its specificity is not known. This CDR3 has 17 residues. V shed 4 bases, J shed 2 bases, and the junction held 10 bases outside the gene matches. During its preparation, the TCRbeta library received unique molecular identifiers. TCRdb independently ran MiXCR on the PCR reads; one entry per CDR3 protein. The table records more than 500,000 distinct CDR3 sequences, 10% to 12% of them present only once. This sequence originates from a female patient between 2 and 15 years old who had a stem cell transplant for aplastic anemia, so the T cells may come from the graft donor. The source was PBMCs, mostly from graft donor cells, collected 180 days after TCRalphabeta/CD19-depleted stem cell transplant. This chain connects TRBV12-3 or TRBV12-4 to TRBJ2-7; 11 nucleotides agree with TRBD2. CDR3: CASSSQALAGATYEQYF. The DNA of the CDR3 is TGTGCCAGCAGTTCCCAGGCACTAGCGGGAGCGACCTACGAGCAGTACTTC.